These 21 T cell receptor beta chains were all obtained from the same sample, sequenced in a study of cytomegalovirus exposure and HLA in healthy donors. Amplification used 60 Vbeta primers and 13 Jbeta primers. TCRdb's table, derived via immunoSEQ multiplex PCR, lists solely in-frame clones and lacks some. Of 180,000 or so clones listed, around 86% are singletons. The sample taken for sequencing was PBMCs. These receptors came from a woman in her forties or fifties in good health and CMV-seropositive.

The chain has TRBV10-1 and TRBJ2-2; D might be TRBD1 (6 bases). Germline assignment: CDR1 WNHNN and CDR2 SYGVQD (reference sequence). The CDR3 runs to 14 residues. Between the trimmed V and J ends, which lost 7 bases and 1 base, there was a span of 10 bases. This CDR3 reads CASTDSENTGELFF. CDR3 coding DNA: TGCGCCAGCACGGACAGTGAGAACACCGGGGAGCTGTTTTTT.

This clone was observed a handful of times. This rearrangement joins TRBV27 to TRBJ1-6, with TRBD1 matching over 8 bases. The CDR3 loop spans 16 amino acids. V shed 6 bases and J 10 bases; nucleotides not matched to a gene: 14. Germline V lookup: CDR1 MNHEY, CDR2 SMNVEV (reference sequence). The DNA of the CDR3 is TGTGCCAGCAGCCCGACGGTCGGGACAGGTTTCTCACCCCTCCACTTT. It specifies CASSPTVGTGFSPLHF.

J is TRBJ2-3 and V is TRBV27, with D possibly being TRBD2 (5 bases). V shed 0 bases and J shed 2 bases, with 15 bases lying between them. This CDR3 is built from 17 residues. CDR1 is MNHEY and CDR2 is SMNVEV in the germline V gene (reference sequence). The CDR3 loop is CASSLSEDSNFTDTQYF. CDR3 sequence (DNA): TGTGCCAGCAGTTTATCGGAGGACTCAAATTTCACAGATACGCAGTATTTT.

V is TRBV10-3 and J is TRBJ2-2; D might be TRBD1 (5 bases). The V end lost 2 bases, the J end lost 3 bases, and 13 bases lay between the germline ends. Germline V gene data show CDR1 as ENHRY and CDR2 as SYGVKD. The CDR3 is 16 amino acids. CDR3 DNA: TGTGCCATCAGTGAGATTAGCTGGGGCGACACCGGGGAGCTGTTTTTT. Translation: CAISEISWGDTGELFF.

In DNA form, the CDR3 reads TGTGCCAGCAGCCGCGGGACAGGCGATAACTATGGCTACACCTTC. It specifies CASSRGTGDNYGYTF. This chain links TRBV7-2 with TRBJ1-2, with 8 bases aligning to TRBD1. The CDR3 runs to 15 residues. V shed 5 bases and J 1 base; nucleotides not matched to a gene: 6. CDR1 is SGHTA, CDR2 FQGNSA, per germline.

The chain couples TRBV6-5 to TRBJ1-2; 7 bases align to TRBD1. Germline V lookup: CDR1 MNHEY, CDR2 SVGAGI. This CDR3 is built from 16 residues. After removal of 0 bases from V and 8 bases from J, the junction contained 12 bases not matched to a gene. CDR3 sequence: CASSYSIEGTVGGYTF. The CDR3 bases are TGTGCCAGCAGTTACTCGATAGAAGGGACAGTGGGAGGCTACACCTTC.

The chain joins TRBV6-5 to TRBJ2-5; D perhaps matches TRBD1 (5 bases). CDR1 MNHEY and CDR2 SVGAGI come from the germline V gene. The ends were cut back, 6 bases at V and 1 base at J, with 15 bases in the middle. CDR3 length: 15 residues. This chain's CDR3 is CASRLSLGLQETQYF. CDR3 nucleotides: TGTGCCAGCAGACTATCTTTGGGGCTCCAAGAGACCCAGTACTTC.

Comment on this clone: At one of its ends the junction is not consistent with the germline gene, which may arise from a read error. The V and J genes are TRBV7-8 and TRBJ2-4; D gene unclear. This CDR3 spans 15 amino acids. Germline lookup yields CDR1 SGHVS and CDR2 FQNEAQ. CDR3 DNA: TGTGCCAGCAGCTTAGACGACGGATTAAAAAACAGTCAGTACTTC. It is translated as CASSLDDGLKNSQYF.

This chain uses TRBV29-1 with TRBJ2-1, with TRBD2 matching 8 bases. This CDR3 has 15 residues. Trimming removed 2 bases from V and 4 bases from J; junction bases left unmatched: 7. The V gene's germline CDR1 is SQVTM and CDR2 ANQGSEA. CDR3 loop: CSVELTSGPYNEQFF. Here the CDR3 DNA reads TGCAGCGTTGAACTTACTAGCGGACCTTACAATGAGCAGTTCTTC.

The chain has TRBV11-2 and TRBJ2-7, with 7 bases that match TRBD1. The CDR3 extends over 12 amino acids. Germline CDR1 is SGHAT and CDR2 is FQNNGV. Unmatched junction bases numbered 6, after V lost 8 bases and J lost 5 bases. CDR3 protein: CASRRGSHEQYF. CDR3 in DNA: TGTGCCAGCCGCAGGGGGTCCCACGAGCAGTACTTC. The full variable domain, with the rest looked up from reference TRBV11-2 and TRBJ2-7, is EAGVAQSPRYKIIEKRQSVAFWCNPISGHATLYWYQQILGQGPKLLIQFQNNGVVDDSQLPKDRFSAERLKGVDSTLKIQPAKLEDSAVYLCASRRGSHEQYFGPGTRLTVT.

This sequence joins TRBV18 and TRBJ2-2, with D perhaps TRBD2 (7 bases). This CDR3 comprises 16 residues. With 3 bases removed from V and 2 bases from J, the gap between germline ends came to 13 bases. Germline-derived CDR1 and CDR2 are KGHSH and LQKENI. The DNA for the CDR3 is TGTGCCAGCTCACCGTTCGGGGGGCGAAACACCGGGGAGCTGTTTTTT. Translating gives CASSPFGGRNTGELFF. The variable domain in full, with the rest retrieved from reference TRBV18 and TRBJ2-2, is NAGVMQNPRHLVRRRGQEARLRCSPMKGHSHVYWYRQLPEEGLKFMVYLQKENIIDESGMPKERFSAEFPKEGPSILRIQQVVRGDSAAYFCASSPFGGRNTGELFFGEGSRLTVL.

CDR3 nucleotides: TGTGCCAGCAGCCCAGGACTTCAGAACACTGAAGCTTTCTTT. Its protein product is CASSPGLQNTEAFF. The chain employs TRBV7-2 and TRBJ1-1; D not resolved. Trimming removed 5 bases from V and 1 base from J, with 11 bases in between. Germline CDR1 SGHTA, CDR2 FQGNSA. The CDR3 sequence is 14 residues long. The full variable domain, rest sourced from reference TRBV7-2 and TRBJ1-1, is GAGVSQSPSNKVTEKGKDVELRCDPISGHTALYWYRQSLGQGLEFLIYFQGNSAPDKSGLPSDRFSAERTGGSVSTLTIQRTQQEDSAVYLCASSPGLQNTEAFFGQGTRLTVV.

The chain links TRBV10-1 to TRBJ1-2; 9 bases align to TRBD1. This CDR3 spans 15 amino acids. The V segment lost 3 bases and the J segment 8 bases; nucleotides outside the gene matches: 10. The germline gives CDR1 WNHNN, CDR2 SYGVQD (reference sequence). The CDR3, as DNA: TGCGCCAGCAGTGATTCGACAGGGGGAATAGAGGGCTACACCTTC. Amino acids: CASSDSTGGIEGYTF.

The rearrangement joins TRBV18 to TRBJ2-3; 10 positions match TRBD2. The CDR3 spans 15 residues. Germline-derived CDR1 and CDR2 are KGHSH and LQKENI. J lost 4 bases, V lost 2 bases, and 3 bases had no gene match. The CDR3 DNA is TGTGCCAGCTCACCAGGCCTAGCGGGAGCAGATACGCAGTATTTT. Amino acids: CASSPGLAGADTQYF.

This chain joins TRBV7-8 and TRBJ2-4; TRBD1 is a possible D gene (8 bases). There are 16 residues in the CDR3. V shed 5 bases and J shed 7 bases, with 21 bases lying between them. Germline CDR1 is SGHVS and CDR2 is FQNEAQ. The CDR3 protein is CASSPGPQGGGNIQYF. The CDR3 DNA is TGTGCCAGCAGCCCCGGCCCACAGGGGGGAGGGAACATTCAGTACTTC.

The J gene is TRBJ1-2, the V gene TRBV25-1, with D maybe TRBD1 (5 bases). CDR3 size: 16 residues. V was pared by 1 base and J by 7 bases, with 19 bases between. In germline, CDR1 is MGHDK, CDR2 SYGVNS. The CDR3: CASSESPAGNDLGYTF. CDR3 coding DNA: TGTGCCAGCAGTGAATCCCCGGCAGGGAACGATCTTGGCTACACCTTC.

This CDR3 is CASSDRGGIETQYF. In DNA, the CDR3 is TGTGCCAGCAGTGATCGGGGGGGCATTGAGACCCAGTACTTC. The chain links TRBV2 to TRBJ2-5, with 8 positions matching TRBD2. The germline gives CDR1 SNHLY, CDR2 FYNNEI. The ends lost 3 bases at V and 5 bases at J; junction bases unmatched: 5. There are 14 residues in the CDR3.

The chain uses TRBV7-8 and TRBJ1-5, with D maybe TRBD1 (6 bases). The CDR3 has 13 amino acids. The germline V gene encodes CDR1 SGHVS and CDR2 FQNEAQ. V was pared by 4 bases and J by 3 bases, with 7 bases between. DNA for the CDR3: TGTGCCAGCAGCTACAGGGACAATCAGCCCCAGCATTTT. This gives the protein CASSYRDNQPQHF.

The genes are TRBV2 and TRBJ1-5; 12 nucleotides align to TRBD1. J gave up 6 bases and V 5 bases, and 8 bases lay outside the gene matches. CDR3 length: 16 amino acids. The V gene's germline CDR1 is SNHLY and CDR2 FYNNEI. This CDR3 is CASSSMGQGAGQPQHF. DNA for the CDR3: TGTGCCAGCAGTTCGATGGGACAGGGGGCTGGTCAGCCCCAGCATTTT.

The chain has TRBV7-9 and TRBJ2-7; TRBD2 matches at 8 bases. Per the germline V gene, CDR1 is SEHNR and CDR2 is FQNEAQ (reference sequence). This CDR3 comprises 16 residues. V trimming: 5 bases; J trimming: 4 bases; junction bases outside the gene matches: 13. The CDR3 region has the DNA TGTGCCAGCAGCCCCCCAAAGGCGGGAGGTTCGTACGAGCAGTACTTC. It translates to CASSPPKAGGSYEQYF.

The CDR3 loop reads CASSKERGGELFF. The DNA for the CDR3 is TGTGCCAGCTCAAAGGAGCGGGGCGGGGAGCTGTTTTTT. This chain connects TRBV18 to TRBJ2-2; 7 nucleotides agree with TRBD2. There are 13 residues in the CDR3. Germline V gives CDR1 KGHSH, CDR2 LQKENI. Trimming at V came to 5 bases and at J to 7 bases, leaving 4 bases not matched to a gene. Full variable domain (remainder filled in from reference TRBV18 and TRBJ2-2): NAGVMQNPRHLVRRRGQEARLRCSPMKGHSHVYWYRQLPEEGLKFMVYLQKENIIDESGMPKERFSAEFPKEGPSILRIQQVVRGDSAAYFCASSKERGGELFFGEGSRLTVL.